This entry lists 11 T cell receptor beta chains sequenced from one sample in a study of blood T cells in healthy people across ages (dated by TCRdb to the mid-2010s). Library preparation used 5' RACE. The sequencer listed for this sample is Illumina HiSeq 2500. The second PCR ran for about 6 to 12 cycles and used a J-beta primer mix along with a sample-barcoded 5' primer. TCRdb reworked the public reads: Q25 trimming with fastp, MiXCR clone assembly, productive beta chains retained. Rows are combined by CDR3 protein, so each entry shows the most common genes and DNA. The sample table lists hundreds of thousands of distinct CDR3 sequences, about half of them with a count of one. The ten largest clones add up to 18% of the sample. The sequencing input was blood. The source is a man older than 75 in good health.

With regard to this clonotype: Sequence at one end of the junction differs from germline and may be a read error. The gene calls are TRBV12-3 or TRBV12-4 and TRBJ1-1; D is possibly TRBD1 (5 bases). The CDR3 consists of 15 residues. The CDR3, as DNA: TGTGCCAGCAGTTTAGGTCTGGGGGGGAACGCTGAAGCTTTCTTT. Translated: CASSLGLGGNAEAFF.

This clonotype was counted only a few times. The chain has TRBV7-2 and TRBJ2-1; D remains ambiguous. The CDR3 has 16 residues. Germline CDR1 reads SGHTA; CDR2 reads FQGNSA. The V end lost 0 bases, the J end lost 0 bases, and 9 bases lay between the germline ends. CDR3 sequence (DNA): TGTGCCAGCAGCTTAGCGGATAGCTACTCCTACAATGAGCAGTTCTTC. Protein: CASSLADSYSYNEQFF.

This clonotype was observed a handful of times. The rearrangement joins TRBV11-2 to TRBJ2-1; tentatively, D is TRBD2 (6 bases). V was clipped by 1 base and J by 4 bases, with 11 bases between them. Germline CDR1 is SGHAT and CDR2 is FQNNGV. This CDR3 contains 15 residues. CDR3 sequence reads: CASSLGGTAYNEQFF. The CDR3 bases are TGTGCCAGCAGCTTAGGCGGGACTGCTTACAATGAGCAGTTCTTC.

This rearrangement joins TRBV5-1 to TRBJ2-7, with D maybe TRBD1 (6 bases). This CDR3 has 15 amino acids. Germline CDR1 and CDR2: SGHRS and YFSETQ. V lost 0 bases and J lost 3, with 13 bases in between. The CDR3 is CASSLGSGQIYEQYF. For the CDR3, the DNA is TGCGCCAGCAGCTTGGGTTCTGGACAGATCTACGAGCAGTACTTC.

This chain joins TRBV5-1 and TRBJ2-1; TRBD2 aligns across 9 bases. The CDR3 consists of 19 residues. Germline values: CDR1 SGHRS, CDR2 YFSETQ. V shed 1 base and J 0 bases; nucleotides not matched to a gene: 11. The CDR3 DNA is TGCGCCAGCAGCTTGATAGCTAGCGGGGCATTAAGCTCCTACAATGAGCAGTTCTTC. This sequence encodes CASSLIASGALSSYNEQFF.

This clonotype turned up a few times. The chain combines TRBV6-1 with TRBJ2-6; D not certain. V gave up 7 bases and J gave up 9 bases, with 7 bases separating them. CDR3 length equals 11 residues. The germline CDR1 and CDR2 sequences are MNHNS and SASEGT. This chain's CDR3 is CASTDFNVLTF. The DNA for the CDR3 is TGTGCCAGCACCGATTTCAACGTCCTGACTTTC.

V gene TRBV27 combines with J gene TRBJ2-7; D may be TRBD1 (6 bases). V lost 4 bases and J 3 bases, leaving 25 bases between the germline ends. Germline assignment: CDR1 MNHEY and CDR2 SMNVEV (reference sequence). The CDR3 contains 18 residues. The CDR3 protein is CASSSTLGTRNFGYEQYF. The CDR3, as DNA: TGTGCCAGCAGTTCTACGCTAGGGACAAGAAATTTTGGCTACGAGCAGTACTTC.

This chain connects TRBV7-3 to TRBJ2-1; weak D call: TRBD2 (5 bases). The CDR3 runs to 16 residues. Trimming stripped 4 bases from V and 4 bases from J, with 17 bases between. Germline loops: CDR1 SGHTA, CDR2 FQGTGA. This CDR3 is CASSSGMGGWYNEQFF. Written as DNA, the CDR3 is TGTGCCAGCAGCTCCGGCATGGGCGGGTGGTACAATGAGCAGTTCTTC.

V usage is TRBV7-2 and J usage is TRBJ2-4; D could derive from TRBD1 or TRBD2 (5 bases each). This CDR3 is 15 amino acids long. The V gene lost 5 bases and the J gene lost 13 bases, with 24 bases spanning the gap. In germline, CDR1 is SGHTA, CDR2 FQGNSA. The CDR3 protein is CASSPFGTAKREQYF. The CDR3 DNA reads TGTGCCAGCAGCCCATTCGGGACGGCAAAACGTGAGCAGTACTTC. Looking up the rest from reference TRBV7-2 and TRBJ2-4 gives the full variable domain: GAGVSQSPSNKVTEKGKDVELRCDPISGHTALYWYRQSLGQGLEFLIYFQGNSAPDKSGLPSDRFSAERTGGSVSTLTIQRTQQEDSAVYLCASSPFGTAKREQYFGAGTRLSVL.

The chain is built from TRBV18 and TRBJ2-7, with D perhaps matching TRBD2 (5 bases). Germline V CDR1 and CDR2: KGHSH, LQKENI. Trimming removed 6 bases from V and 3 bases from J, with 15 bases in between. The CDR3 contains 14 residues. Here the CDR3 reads CASSQTPGYYEQYF. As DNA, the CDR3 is TGTGCCAGCTCCCAAACGCCGGGATACTACGAGCAGTACTTC.

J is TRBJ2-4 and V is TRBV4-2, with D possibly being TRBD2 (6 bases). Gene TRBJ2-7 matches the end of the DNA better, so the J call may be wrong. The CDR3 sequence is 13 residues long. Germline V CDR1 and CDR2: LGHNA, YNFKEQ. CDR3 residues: CASSQDRRAEQYF. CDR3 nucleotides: TGTGCCAGCAGCCAAGATAGGAGGGCCGAGCAGTACTTC.